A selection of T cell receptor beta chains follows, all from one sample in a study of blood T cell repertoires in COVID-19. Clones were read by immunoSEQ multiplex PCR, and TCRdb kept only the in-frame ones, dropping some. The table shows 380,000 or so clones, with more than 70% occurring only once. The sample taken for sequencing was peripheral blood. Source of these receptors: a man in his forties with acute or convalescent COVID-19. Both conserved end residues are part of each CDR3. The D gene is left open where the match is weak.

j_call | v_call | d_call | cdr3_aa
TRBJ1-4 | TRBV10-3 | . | CAISQGPNEKLFF
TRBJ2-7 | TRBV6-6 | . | CASSYFGDTGVYEQYF
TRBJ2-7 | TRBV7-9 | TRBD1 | CASSHDRGREQYF
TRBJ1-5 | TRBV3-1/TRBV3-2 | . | CASSQVEGGQPQHF
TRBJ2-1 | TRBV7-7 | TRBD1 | CASSQGADNEQFF
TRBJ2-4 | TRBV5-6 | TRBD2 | CASSSLTSGRSMNIQYF
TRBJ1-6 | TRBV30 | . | CAWSVPTEAPSPLHF
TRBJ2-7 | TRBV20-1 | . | CSANEPASYEQYF
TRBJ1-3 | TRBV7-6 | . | CASSLDGDSGNTIYF
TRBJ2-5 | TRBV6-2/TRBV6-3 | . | CASSWDTTQETQYF
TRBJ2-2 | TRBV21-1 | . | CASSNTNLTRTGVEDTGELFF
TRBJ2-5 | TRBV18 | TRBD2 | CASSPNSGGAETQYF
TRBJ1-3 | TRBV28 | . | CASTLLGLSSGNTIYF
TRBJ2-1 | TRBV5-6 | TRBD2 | CASSFIGTSGIGEQFF
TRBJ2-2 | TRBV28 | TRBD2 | CASKRAGGSGELFF
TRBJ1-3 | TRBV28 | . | CASSRRPGNTIYF
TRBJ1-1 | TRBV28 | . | CASSTGQMNTEAFF